This TCR beta chain was sequenced during a study of regulatory T cells in long-lasting Graves disease. The time point was: persistent/refractory GD, antithyroid drugs over 5 years with positive TRAb. Isolated PBMC RNA provided the starting material for the TCR library. HTBI primers from iRepertoire and Arm-PCR of CDR3 regions yielded the TCR beta libraries. One entry per CDR3 protein, called by TCRdb with MiXCR from the multiplex PCR reads. The sample holds roughly 400,000 distinct CDR3 sequences; around 20% are singletons and the top ten take roughly an eighth. This CDR3 is built from 14 residues. In germline, CDR1 is MNHNS, CDR2 SASEGT. V trimming: 8 bases; J trimming: 7 bases; junction bases outside the gene matches: 6. In its sample, this clonotype was seen many times.

This clonotype originated in a female donor with Graves disease. Specimen: peripheral blood mononuclear cells (PBMCs), collected when the disease was refractory, from a patient treated with antithyroid drugs. V gene TRBV6-1 combines with J gene TRBJ2-2, with TRBD2 matching 11 bases. This CDR3 is CASGIAGGIGELFF. The DNA of the CDR3 is TGTGCCAGCGGGATAGCGGGAGGGATCGGGGAGCTGTTTTTT.